This is a list of T cell receptor beta chains from one sample in a study of T cells in Graves' hyperthyroidism and ophthalmopathy. TCRdb ran MiXCR on the multiplex PCR reads and lists one entry per CDR3 protein. The sample has 75,000 to 100,000 distinct CDR3 sequences, roughly half seen once. The sequenced material came from blood. The receptors were sampled from a woman in her forties with Graves' hyperthyroidism. Both conserved end residues are part of each CDR3. A D gene is named only where the DNA matches it firmly. Rows may omit the clone size; those that give it use once, few, many or a size class.

V gene: TRBV19
D gene: TRBD1
J gene: TRBJ1-5
clone size: NA
CDR3 DNA: TGTGCCAGTAGTATCGGGACAGGGGGTGGGAATCAGCCCCAGCATTTT
CDR3 protein: CASSIGTGGGNQPQHF

V gene: TRBV5-6
D gene: NA
J gene: TRBJ2-7
clone size: many
CDR3 DNA: TGTGCCAGCAGCTTGGCCACAGGGTTTGGACTACGCGAGCAGTACTTC
CDR3 protein: CASSLATGFGLREQYF

V gene: TRBV2
D gene: TRBD1
J gene: TRBJ1-1
clone size: few
CDR3 DNA: TGTGCCAGCAGTTATTCGCAGGGGGCAGAGACTGAAGCTTTCTTT
CDR3 protein: CASSYSQGAETEAFF

V gene: TRBV7-8
D gene: TRBD1
J gene: TRBJ1-5
clone size: many
CDR3 DNA: TGTGCCAGCAGCCAGGACAGGGGGCCTCAGCCCCAGCATTTT
CDR3 protein: CASSQDRGPQPQHF

V gene: TRBV2
D gene: TRBD1
J gene: TRBJ2-7
clone size: medium-sized
CDR3 DNA: TGTGCCAGCAGCGGACAGGGGGGCCACGAGCAGTACTTC
CDR3 protein: CASSGQGGHEQYF

V gene: TRBV10-3
D gene: TRBD1
J gene: TRBJ1-3
clone size: NA
CDR3 DNA: TGTGCCACCAGTGAGGGGGACAGGGACACCATATATTTT
CDR3 protein: CATSEGDRDTIYF

V gene: TRBV7-9
D gene: TRBD1
J gene: TRBJ1-2
clone size: NA
CDR3 DNA: TGTGCCAGCAGCCACGGACAGGGCCCCGATGGCTACACCTTC
CDR3 protein: CASSHGQGPDGYTF

V gene: TRBV7-3
D gene: NA
J gene: TRBJ1-1
clone size: many
CDR3 DNA: TGTGCCAGCGCCCGGTGGAACACTGAAGCTTTCTTT
CDR3 protein: CASARWNTEAFF

V gene: TRBV7-9
D gene: TRBD1
J gene: TRBJ1-2
clone size: NA
CDR3 DNA: TGTGCCAGCAGCTTCACCGGGACAGCGACCTATGGCTACACCTTC
CDR3 protein: CASSFTGTATYGYTF

V gene: TRBV29-1
D gene: NA
J gene: TRBJ1-1
clone size: NA
CDR3 DNA: TGCAGCGTTGAAGATCACGCCGGGACTGAAGCTTTCTTT
CDR3 protein: CSVEDHAGTEAFF